This TCR beta chain was captured in a study of circulating CD8 cells and anti-PD-1 response in melanoma (dated by TCRdb to 2019 to 2021). Looking at the study overall: Nivolumab was given to patients intravenously at 3 mg/kg every 2 weeks. The melanoma cohort had about 13 patients, seven of whom got anti-PD-1 as first-line therapy, while the other six had previously had targeted therapy or immunotherapy. Patients with complete or partial responses were counted as responders, while patients with stable or progressive disease (RECIST v1.1) were counted as non-responders. The TCR repertoire analysis included roughly 11 melanoma patients, of whom 7 were non-responders and 4 were responders. In on-treatment samples, a biotinylated anti-human IgG4 antibody was used to detect PD-1.

Using a BD FACSAria II cell sorter, four subsets defined by PD-1 and/or TIGIT were sorted from live CD3+CD8+TCRalphabeta+ cells. Circulating CD8 T cells were sorted into four subsets by PD-1 and TIGIT expression to characterize their relevance to anti-PD-1 therapy response. Both TCR alpha and TCR beta chains were sequenced from each sorted CD8 T-cell subset. Peripheral blood was collected at three points: before the first anti-PD-1 injection, after two injections and after four injections. PBMCs were immediately isolated by Ficoll gradient centrifugation. Until use, PBMCs were stored frozen in liquid nitrogen in RPMI containing approximately 20% FCS and approximately 10% DMSO. After thawing, PBMCs were stained with a viability dye and with antibodies against CD3, CD8alpha, TCRalphabeta, PD-1 and TIGIT. Total RNA was extracted with the RNeasy Kit, and a RIN above 7 was reached by every sample. These reads were obtained on a NextSeq 500. Starting from roughly 15 ng of total RNA, TCR libraries were made with the QIAseq Immune Repertoire RNA Library Kit, Human TCR Panel. TCR libraries were sequenced on an Illumina NextSeq with a Mid Output V2 kit, using asymmetric 261x41 paired-end reads. Each TCR library was diluted to about 4 nM, pooled, denatured and loaded at 1.0 pM. In the paper's pipeline: TCR FASTQ files were processed in the QIAGEN GeneGlobe Data Analysis Center, with downstream analysis in R 3.5.2. Clonality was calculated as one minus Shannon entropy normalized by the log of the number of unique productive sequences. TRA or TRB clonotypes differing in abundance between baseline and M1 were identified within each subset by Fisher exact tests at 5% FDR. Differentially abundant clonotypes were categorized as emerging, expanding, contracting or non-expanding/contracting. Repertoire overlap between patients was measured with Morisita's overlap index. TCRdb applied fastp at Q25 and MiXCR to the public reads, then kept only in-frame beta chains. Each entry merges the rows of one CDR3 protein and shows their most common DNA and genes. None of the V and J calls come from the authors' own analysis; TCRdb made them. This sample has around 110 distinct CDR3 sequences in its table, and about an eighth of those were observed once. The top ten clones comprise roughly 60% of the sample.

Study-wide findings and limitations: The cohort mixed treatment-naive and previously treated patients, which the authors noted could influence results. Because of limited material, replicates were generally not included when the experiments were performed. Since no tumor material could be accessed, the researchers instead assessed tumor reactivity using peptide assays on expanded sorted subsets. The DNEG repertoire was the most diverse; PD-1 and DPOS showed similar, higher clonality, and TIGIT repertoires were the least diverse. Repertoires were found to be largely private between subsets, with under 7.5% of TRB clonotypes shared at M1, and the highest sharing was observed between DPOS and TIGIT. Only baseline and M1 samples from a small cohort with few responders were used in the published TCR repertoire comparisons.

This clonotype is labeled large (0.1 to 1%). Its binding antigen is unknown. Nothing much larger sits one base from this clone, and base qualities are not available. The origin of this receptor is a human donor with melanoma. The specimen comprised CD8+ T cells from PBMCs, sampled at baseline or after one month of anti-PD-1 therapy (not recorded which).

The CDR3 protein sequence reads: CASSLTSGRLEQYF. The sequence in DNA is TGTGCCAGCAGTTTGACTAGCGGCCGTCTCGAGCAGTACTTC. The rearrangement combines TRBV5-5 with TRBJ2-7, with 9 central nucleotides matching TRBD2. From a lookup of the germline V gene (reference sequence), CDR1 and CDR2 are SGHKS and YYEKEE. From its cysteine to its phenylalanine, the CDR3 spans 14 amino acids. The CDR3 DNA has 42 bases and is translated from base 1. The germline V end is reduced by 5 bases and the J end by 6 bases; junction bases left unmatched: 9.